Each of the 32 T cell receptor beta chains below was sequenced from the same sample in a study of blood T cell repertoires in COVID-19. Some clones are missing from TCRdb's copy, which holds only in-frame ones; the method was immunoSEQ multiplex PCR. Among about 240,000 clones listed, approximately 78% were seen once. Sample: peripheral blood. The source of these receptors is a woman aged 55 to 70 with active or convalescent COVID-19.

The chain combines TRBV19 with TRBJ1-1, with D unclear. The CDR3 loop spans 12 amino acids. Per germline, CDR1 LNHDA and CDR2 SQIVND (reference sequence). The ends were cut back, 4 bases at V and 3 bases at J, with 6 bases in the middle. For the CDR3, the DNA is TGTGCCAGTAGTAGGGCAGACACTGAAGCTTTCTTT. Translating it yields CASSRADTEAFF.

This rearrangement joins TRBV10-3 to TRBJ2-2; 9 bases map to TRBD2. This CDR3 comprises 15 residues. Germline loops: CDR1 ENHRY, CDR2 SYGVKD. V trimming: 7 bases; J trimming: 4 bases; junction bases outside the gene matches: 7. The CDR3 sequence is CAIKLGAGGTGELFF. The CDR3, as DNA: TGTGCCATCAAGTTGGGAGCGGGGGGCACCGGGGAGCTGTTTTTT.

This clone was seen more than once but under ten times. The chain combines TRBV11-1 with TRBJ1-2; unclear D gene. This CDR3 has 12 amino acids. Germline CDR1 SGHAT, CDR2 FQDESV (reference sequence). Trimming took 2 bases from V and 8 from J, leaving 9 bases between them. The CDR3 bases are TGTGCCAGCAGCTTACTCGGGAACGGCTACACCTTC. Its protein is CASSLLGNGYTF.

V gene TRBV2 combines with J gene TRBJ1-6; D possibly corresponds to TRBD1 (5 bases). V lost 6 bases, J lost 5 bases, and 17 bases lay in between. The V gene's germline CDR1 is SNHLY and CDR2 FYNNEI. CDR3 size: 16 residues. CDR3 bases: TGTGCCAGCAGCTGGGGTCCCGGGACTAATAATTCACCCCTCCACTTT. This translates into CASSWGPGTNNSPLHF.

V gene TRBV7-9 combines with J gene TRBJ1-4; possibly TRBD1 for D (6 bases). Germline assignment: CDR1 SEHNR and CDR2 FQNEAQ (reference sequence). The length of the CDR3 is 16 residues. The ends were cut back, 1 base at V and 3 bases at J, with 12 bases in the middle. CDR3 DNA sequence: TGTGCCAGCAGCTTAGGGGCAGGGGCGTCTAATGAAAAACTGTTTTTT. Translated, it gives CASSLGAGASNEKLFF.

The chain carries TRBV25-1 and TRBJ2-5; TRBD1 matches 7 bases. V lost 11 bases, J lost 2 bases, and 14 bases stayed unmatched. Germline lookup yields CDR1 MGHDK and CDR2 SYGVNS. This CDR3 is 15 amino acids long. DNA for the CDR3: TGTGCCTCCAGGGGGAGACAGGGTCTACAAGAGACCCAGTACTTC. Translation gives CASRGRQGLQETQYF.

This sequence joins TRBV10-1 and TRBJ1-6; a weak D match, TRBD1 (5 bases). V was clipped by 4 bases and J by 3 bases, with 10 bases between them. Germline V gives CDR1 WNHNN, CDR2 SYGVQD (reference sequence). This CDR3 has 15 amino acids. The CDR3 protein is CASSGRTSYNSPLHF. CDR3 sequence (DNA): TGCGCCAGCAGTGGGCGGACAAGCTATAATTCACCCCTCCACTTT.

The rearrangement uses TRBV9 and TRBJ2-5; TRBD2 matches at 7 bases. J was trimmed by 5 bases and V by 7 bases; bases with no gene match: 8. Looked up from germline, CDR1 is SGDLS and CDR2 is YYNGEE. The CDR3 length is 13 residues. CDR3 bases: TGTGCCAGCGGCTCGGGGGGACGGGAGACCCAGTACTTC. This codes for CASGSGGRETQYF. Combining the CDR3 with reference TRBV9 and TRBJ2-5 gives the whole variable domain DSGVTQTPKHLITATGQRVTLRCSPRSGDLSVYWYQQSLDQGLQFLIQYYNGEERAKGNILERFSAQQFPDLHSELNLSSLELGDSALYFCASGSGGRETQYFGPGTRLLVL.

J is TRBJ2-3 and V is TRBV14; 9 nucleotides line up with TRBD1. This CDR3 region has 16 residues. The germline V gene has CDR1 SGHDN and CDR2 FVKESK. V trimming: 0 bases; J trimming: 2 bases; junction bases outside the gene matches: 3. CDR3 sequence: CASSQDWDRDTDTQYF. The DNA for the CDR3 is TGTGCCAGCAGCCAAGACTGGGACAGGGACACAGATACGCAGTATTTT.

This clone was picked up a small number of times. The gene calls are TRBV9 and TRBJ2-2; a weak D match, TRBD1 (5 bases). Trimming cost V 2 bases and J 8 bases, with 19 bases left between them. This CDR3 contains 16 residues. Germline V gene lookup returns CDR1 SGDLS and CDR2 YYNGEE. The CDR3 is CASSVLAGYRLGELFF. CDR3 nucleotides: TGTGCCAGCAGCGTGTTGGCAGGGTACCGTTTAGGGGAGCTGTTTTTT. The whole variable domain, remainder taken from reference TRBV9 and TRBJ2-2, is DSGVTQTPKHLITATGQRVTLRCSPRSGDLSVYWYQQSLDQGLQFLIQYYNGEERAKGNILERFSAQQFPDLHSELNLSSLELGDSALYFCASSVLAGYRLGELFFGEGSRLTVL.

The chain uses TRBV7-8 and TRBJ2-5, with D possibly matching TRBD2 (6 bases). CDR1 is SGHVS and CDR2 is FQNEAQ in the germline V gene. The CDR3 extends over 13 amino acids. V was trimmed by 4 bases and J by 7 bases, leaving 13 bases between them. In DNA form, the CDR3 reads TGTGCCAGCAGCTCGGGACTGGAGGCGACCCAGTACTTC. It codes for CASSSGLEATQYF.

This chain joins TRBV3-1 (or the pseudogene TRBV3-2) and TRBJ2-2; D gene ambiguous. The V end lost 1 base, the J end lost 6 bases, and 12 bases lay between the germline ends. Germline CDR1 and CDR2: LGHDT and YNNKEL (reference sequence). The CDR3 is made up of 15 amino acids. CDR3 in amino acids: CASSQAPLGSGELFF. The CDR3 DNA reads TGTGCCAGCAGCCAAGCCCCCCTAGGTTCCGGGGAGCTGTTTTTT.

This clone was detected only a few times. The chain joins TRBV6-5 to TRBJ2-7; 8 bases fit TRBD2. The V and J ends lost 7 bases and 3 bases, in that order; junction bases with no gene match: 2. Germline V gives CDR1 MNHEY, CDR2 SVGAGI. The CDR3 sequence is 12 residues long. The CDR3 bases are TGTGCCAGCACTAGCGGGTTCTACGAGCAGTACTTC. Translating it yields CASTSGFYEQYF.

The genes are TRBV7-2 and TRBJ2-3, with a tentative D call TRBD2 (6 bases). The CDR3 loop spans 15 amino acids. From germline, CDR1 is SGHTA and CDR2 FQGNSA. The V gene lost 0 bases and the J gene lost 2 bases, with 9 bases spanning the gap. CDR3 coding DNA: TGTGCCAGCAGCTTAGCTCGCGGGGCCACAGATACGCAGTATTTT. This gives the protein CASSLARGATDTQYF.

CDR3 sequence: CASRGTGRGNQPQHF. The CDR3 DNA sequence: TGTGCCAGCAGGGGGACAGGGAGGGGCAATCAGCCCCAGCATTTT. V is TRBV6-5 and J is TRBJ1-5, with 9 nucleotides matching TRBD1. Germline V gene data show CDR1 as MNHEY and CDR2 as SVGAGI. The CDR3 totals 15 residues. Trimming cost V 6 bases and J 2 bases; bases outside gene matches: 5.

The V call is TRBV5-5, the J call TRBJ2-5; 7 bases align to TRBD1. V dropped 3 bases and J dropped 5; count of bases not matched to a gene: 4. The CDR3 loop spans 13 amino acids. In germline, CDR1 is SGHKS, CDR2 YYEKEE (reference sequence). CDR3 in amino acids: CASSSGQLETQYF. The CDR3, as DNA: TGTGCCAGCAGCTCGGGACAGTTGGAGACCCAGTACTTC.

V and J are TRBV6-6 and TRBJ1-1, with 7 bases fitting TRBD1. CDR3 length: 14 residues. CDR1 is MNHNY, CDR2 SVGAGI, per germline (reference sequence). V was pared by 10 bases and J by 2 bases, with 10 bases of the junction left unmatched. CDR3 DNA: TGTGCCATCCTGGTCGACAGGGAAAACACTGAAGCTTTCTTT. This gives the protein CAILVDRENTEAFF.

CDR3 region: CASSLLGSSGANVLTF. The CDR3 DNA sequence: TGCGCCAGCAGCTTACTTGGTTCCTCTGGGGCCAACGTCCTGACTTTC. The rearrangement links TRBV5-1 to TRBJ2-6; D uncertain. The CDR3 is made up of 16 amino acids. Germline V lookup: CDR1 SGHRS, CDR2 YFSETQ. Trimming took off 2 bases at V and 0 bases at J, with 9 bases between the two ends.

The genes are TRBV19 and TRBJ2-1; 9 bases map to TRBD2. J gave up 4 bases and V 1 base, and 5 bases lay outside the gene matches. The germline V gene encodes CDR1 LNHDA and CDR2 SQIVND (reference sequence). CDR3 size: 16 residues. DNA of the CDR3: TGTGCCAGTAGTATAGGACAGCGGGGGGTATACAATGAGCAGTTCTTC. Its protein product is CASSIGQRGVYNEQFF.

The chain has TRBV14 and TRBJ2-3, with no clear D. The V gene lost 2 bases and the J gene lost 3 bases, with 6 bases spanning the gap. Germline CDR1 reads SGHDN; CDR2 reads FVKESK. The CDR3 covers 13 residues. Written as DNA, the CDR3 is TGTGCCAGCAGCCAATACGGGACAGATACGCAGTATTTT. It is translated as CASSQYGTDTQYF.

This clone was counted once. The chain joins TRBV29-1 to TRBJ2-3, with 8 bases aligning to TRBD2. Germline V CDR1 and CDR2: SQVTM, ANQGSEA. The length of the CDR3 is 16 residues. V was pared by 5 bases and J by 2 bases, with 12 bases of the junction left unmatched. CDR3 sequence reads: CSVTPLDGGVTDTQYF. The CDR3 nucleotides read TGCAGCGTTACCCCCCTTGACGGGGGGGTCACAGATACGCAGTATTTT.

V usage is TRBV27 and J usage is TRBJ1-2; D not resolved. Germline CDR1 reads MNHEY; CDR2 reads SMNVEV (reference sequence). CDR3 size: 19 residues. Trimming pared 4 bases from V and 0 bases from J, leaving 24 bases between. The CDR3 DNA reads as TGTGCCAGCAGTTCCTTCCCCCCGGGAAGAAATAAAGCTAACTATGGCTACACCTTC. This gives the protein CASSSFPPGRNKANYGYTF.

The chain joins TRBV4-2 to TRBJ1-5, with 9 positions matching TRBD1. The CDR3 length is 13 residues. Trimming took 10 bases from V and 3 from J; bases not matched to a gene: 4. Germline V gives CDR1 LGHNA, CDR2 YNFKEQ. DNA of the CDR3: TGTGCCACCGGACAGGGGCCCAATCAGCCCCAGCATTTT. Its protein is CATGQGPNQPQHF.

The chain couples TRBV7-9 to TRBJ1-1; TRBD1 aligns across 9 bases. The ends lost 5 bases at V and 5 bases at J; junction bases unmatched: 15. The CDR3 runs 17 residues. Germline lookup yields CDR1 SEHNR and CDR2 FQNEAQ (reference sequence). CDR3 DNA: TGTGCCAGCAGCGACAGGGGGACAACCCTAGGAAGGACTGAAGCTTTCTTT. This encodes CASSDRGTTLGRTEAFF.

The V call is TRBV19, the J call TRBJ2-3, with 8 bases matching TRBD1. The CDR3 contains 16 residues. Germline values: CDR1 LNHDA, CDR2 SQIVND (reference sequence). With 3 bases clipped from V and 5 bases from J, the junction kept 10 bases outside the gene matches. The CDR3 protein is CASSIAPGQARDTQYF. The CDR3 bases are TGTGCCAGTAGTATCGCCCCGGGACAGGCCAGAGATACGCAGTATTTT.

This clone was seen just once. This sequence joins TRBV6-5 and TRBJ1-2, with 10 bases that match TRBD1. Germline CDR1 reads MNHEY; CDR2 reads SVGAGI. This CDR3 contains 12 residues. V lost 4 bases, J lost 14 bases, and 7 bases stayed unmatched. CDR3 protein: CASSFGQGGKTF. The CDR3, as DNA: TGTGCCAGCAGTTTCGGACAGGGGGGGAAGACCTTC.

The V gene is TRBV18, the J gene TRBJ1-2; D may be TRBD1 (5 bases). Per the germline V gene, CDR1 is KGHSH and CDR2 is LQKENI. The V gene lost 1 base and the J gene lost 2 bases, with 11 bases spanning the gap. CDR3 length: 15 amino acids. CDR3 DNA sequence: TGTGCCAGCTCACCACAAGAGGCAGGGAACTATGGCTACACCTTC. Its protein product is CASSPQEAGNYGYTF.

The V call is TRBV12-3 or TRBV12-4, the J call TRBJ2-7; D perhaps matches TRBD2 (6 bases). V was clipped by 3 bases and J by 6 bases, with 9 bases between them. CDR3 length equals 12 residues. The CDR3 sequence is CASSFAGREQYF. For the CDR3, the DNA is TGTGCCAGCAGTTTTGCGGGGCGCGAGCAGTACTTC.

The V and J genes are TRBV9 and TRBJ2-7; 8 nucleotides agree with TRBD2. Germline V gene data show CDR1 as SGDLS and CDR2 as YYNGEE. CDR3 length equals 14 residues. V lost 8 bases, J lost 12 bases, and 19 bases stayed unmatched. DNA of the CDR3: TGTGCCAGTACCAAGAGCACTAGCGGCGACCCCCCGTACTTC. It translates to CASTKSTSGDPPYF. Full variable domain (outside the CDR3, taken from reference TRBV9 and TRBJ2-7): DSGVTQTPKHLITATGQRVTLRCSPRSGDLSVYWYQQSLDQGLQFLIQYYNGEERAKGNILERFSAQQFPDLHSELNLSSLELGDSALYFCASTKSTSGDPPYFGPGTRLTVT.

This clone was seen repeatedly, ten times or more. The chain uses TRBV10-1 and TRBJ1-5, with D tentatively TRBD1 (6 bases). Germline V CDR1 and CDR2: WNHNN, SYGVQD (reference sequence). The CDR3 has 14 residues. The germline V and J ends were trimmed by 10 bases and 3 bases, with 16 bases remaining between them. The CDR3 reads CATGGQSFNQPQHF. CDR3 coding DNA: TGCGCCACCGGGGGGCAGTCTTTCAATCAGCCCCAGCATTTT.

The table lists this clone with a few counts. V usage is TRBV6-6 and J usage is TRBJ1-5; tentatively, D is TRBD1 (6 bases). V dropped 4 bases and J dropped 6 bases, with 13 bases sitting between them. CDR1 MNHNY and CDR2 SVGAGI come from the germline V gene (reference sequence). The CDR3 consists of 14 residues. CDR3 coding DNA: TGTGCCAGCAGTTCACAGGGCCTGGGTCAGCCCCAGCATTTT. Translated, it gives CASSSQGLGQPQHF.

The V gene is TRBV6-6, the J gene TRBJ1-4; D is possibly TRBD1 (5 bases). With 6 bases removed from V and 8 bases from J, the gap between germline ends came to 19 bases. Germline V gene data show CDR1 as MNHNY and CDR2 as SVGAGI (reference sequence). The CDR3 has 15 residues. CDR3 in DNA: TGTGCCAGCAGCCTAGGGACTAGCTTAGGGGAAAAACTGTTTTTT. Amino acid sequence: CASSLGTSLGEKLFF.